The 28 T cell receptor beta chains presented below share a single source sample, sequenced in a study of yellow fever vaccine responses in identical twins. MiXCR, run by TCRdb on the RT-PCR reads, gives a single entry per CDR3 protein. The data show 1,200 or so distinct CDR3 sequences, approximately 83% seen once. Specimen: T cells from blood (PBMCs), unsorted or a sorted subset (not recorded which), collected before or after yellow fever vaccination (not recorded which). These TCRs come from a female donor who received the yellow fever vaccine.

This clonotype was observed a single time. The CDR3 DNA sequence: TGTGCCACCAGCCCCCGGACAGGGGGTCTGTATGGCTACACCTTC. Its protein is CATSPRTGGLYGYTF. The V gene is TRBV15, the J gene TRBJ1-2; 10 bases align to TRBD1. V lost 5 bases and J lost 5; bases outside the gene matches: 8. In germline, CDR1 is LNHNV, CDR2 YYDKDF (reference sequence). The CDR3 runs to 15 residues.

The rearrangement uses TRBV11-1 and TRBJ2-1; TRBD2 matches 7 bases. The CDR3 is 12 residues long. Germline CDR1 is SGHAT and CDR2 is FQDESV (reference sequence). With V trimmed by 7 bases and J by 6 bases, 3 bases remained unmatched. The CDR3 spells CASMGGVNEQFF. In DNA, the CDR3 is TGTGCCAGCATGGGGGGGGTCAATGAGCAGTTCTTC.

The V call is TRBV7-3, the J call TRBJ2-7; D ambiguous. Trimming took off 3 bases at V and 6 bases at J, with 12 bases between the two ends. The germline gives CDR1 SGHTA, CDR2 FQGTGA. CDR3 length equals 13 residues. CDR3 loop: CASSFTLLGEQYF. CDR3 bases: TGTGCCAGCAGCTTCACTCTCCTGGGCGAGCAGTACTTC.

J is TRBJ2-3 and V is TRBV7-3; 8 nucleotides align to TRBD2. Per germline, CDR1 SGHTA and CDR2 FQGTGA. The CDR3 length is 13 residues. The V segment lost 5 bases and the J segment 6 bases; nucleotides outside the gene matches: 4. Here the CDR3 DNA reads TGTGCCAGCAGCAAGCGGGAGCGTGATACGCAGTATTTT. It specifies CASSKRERDTQYF.

The V call is TRBV10-1, the J call TRBJ1-6, with D unresolved. Deletions cut 8 bases from V and 8 bases from J, with 13 bases between. CDR1 and CDR2 from the germline V gene are WNHNN and SYGVQD (reference sequence). CDR3 length: 13 amino acids. CDR3 loop: CASQERLDSPLHF. The CDR3 DNA sequence: TGCGCCAGCCAGGAGCGGTTGGATTCACCCCTCCACTTT.

The J gene is TRBJ1-5, the V gene TRBV11-1; 7 nucleotides match TRBD1. The trim removed 5 bases at V and 3 bases at J, leaving 7 bases unmatched. CDR3 size: 15 residues. CDR1 SGHAT and CDR2 FQDESV come from the germline V gene (reference sequence). CDR3 nucleotide sequence: TGTGCCAGCAGCACGGGACAGCCAAACAATCAGCCCCAGCATTTT. It codes for CASSTGQPNNQPQHF.

This rearrangement joins TRBV14 to TRBJ2-7; D is perhaps TRBD2 (5 bases). The V gene lost 3 bases and the J gene lost 3 bases, with 9 bases spanning the gap. CDR3 length: 13 amino acids. Germline V gene lookup returns CDR1 SGHDN and CDR2 FVKESK. The CDR3 nucleotides read TGTGCCAGCAGCCACGGCGGAGGCTACGAGCAGTACTTC. As protein: CASSHGGGYEQYF.

The V and J genes are TRBV21-1 and TRBJ2-2. TRBV21-1 is marked as a pseudogene. The CDR3 loop spans 14 amino acids. The CDR3 nucleotides read TGTGCCAGCAGGGAGCTTCTGAACACCGGGGAGCTGTTTTTT. Amino acids: CASRELLNTGELFF.

The V call is TRBV7-6, the J call TRBJ1-5; D unresolved. Between the trimmed V and J ends, which lost 1 base and 0 bases, there was a span of 10 bases. There are 16 residues in the CDR3. The germline V gene has CDR1 SGHVS and CDR2 FNYEAQ. The CDR3 DNA is TGTGCCAGCAGCTTAGGGCCGCTAAATAGCAATCAGCCCCAGCATTTT. Its translation: CASSLGPLNSNQPQHF.

The chain couples TRBV29-1 to TRBJ2-1; D might be TRBD1 (5 bases). V gave up 4 bases and J gave up 4 bases, with 8 bases separating them. CDR3 length equals 12 residues. The V gene's germline CDR1 is SQVTM and CDR2 ANQGSEA. The CDR3 DNA reads as TGCAGCGTTGGCAGGGCTTACAATGAGCAGTTCTTC. Protein: CSVGRAYNEQFF.

This sequence joins TRBV11-1 and TRBJ1-1, with D tentatively TRBD1 (6 bases). Germline CDR1 SGHAT, CDR2 FQDESV (reference sequence). Trimming removed 5 bases from V and 0 bases from J, with 13 bases in between. This CDR3 spans 15 amino acids. The CDR3, as DNA: TGTGCCAGCAGCCCATCGGGGGCCATGAACACTGAAGCTTTCTTT. It translates to CASSPSGAMNTEAFF.

Only a few counts were recorded for this clonotype. The genes are TRBV6-1 and TRBJ2-5; D ambiguous. The germline CDR1 and CDR2 sequences are MNHNS and SASEGT. This CDR3 is 13 amino acids long. V was trimmed by 5 bases and J by 3 bases, leaving 10 bases between them. The CDR3, as DNA: TGTGCCAGCAGTACCCAGACGGAAGAGACCCAGTACTTC. Amino acid sequence: CASSTQTEETQYF.

The chain recombines TRBV11-1 with TRBJ1-1; D is undetermined. The germline CDR1 and CDR2 sequences are SGHAT and FQDESV (reference sequence). V lost 2 bases to trimming and J lost 1 base, with 5 bases between them. There are 13 residues in the CDR3. CDR3 in amino acids: CASSLSPNTEAFF. CDR3 coding DNA: TGTGCCAGCAGCTTAAGTCCGAACACTGAAGCTTTCTTT.

The CDR3 here is CASSRQGAGDEQYV. The CDR3 DNA follows: TGTGCCAGCAGCAGACAGGGGGCTGGGGACGAGCAGTACGTC. The chain joins TRBV4-2 to TRBJ2-7, with 10 bases that match TRBD1. From germline, CDR1 is LGHNA and CDR2 YNFKEQ. This CDR3 comprises 14 residues. The junction had 6 bases not matched to a gene; V was cut back by 5 bases and J by 5 bases.

This clonotype was detected once. This sequence joins TRBV2 and TRBJ1-6; no reliable D call. Germline CDR1 SNHLY, CDR2 FYNNEI. This CDR3 comprises 13 residues. The V end lost 5 bases, the J end lost 7 bases, and 9 bases lay between the germline ends. CDR3 in amino acids: CASSSFLNSPLHF. The CDR3 DNA reads as TGTGCCAGCAGTTCTTTCCTCAATTCACCCCTCCACTTT.

In regard to this clonotype: No conserved phenylalanine or tryptophan ends this CDR3, so it is likely a read error. The rearrangement links TRBV6-4 to TRBJ2-1; TRBD2 might be the D (6 bases). The CDR3 runs to 15 residues. Germline loops: CDR1 MRHNA, CDR2 SNTAGT. Deletions cut 4 bases from V and 0 bases from J, with 10 bases between. The CDR3 spells CASSVGTGSYNEQFL. In DNA form, the CDR3 reads TGTGCCAGCAGTGTAGGGACTGGCTCCTACAATGAGCAGTTCCTC.

The sample holds a few counts of this clonotype. The V gene is TRBV4-1, the J gene TRBJ1-5; D gene ambiguous. The CDR3 is made up of 13 amino acids. CDR1 is MGHRA and CDR2 is YSYEKL in the germline V gene. Trimming removed 1 base at V and 4 bases at J, with 5 bases between. CDR3: CASSQGGNQPQHF. CDR3 nucleotides: TGCGCCAGCAGCCAAGGAGGGAATCAGCCCCAGCATTTT.

The chain joins TRBV23-1 to TRBJ1-5; 7 positions match TRBD1. TRBV23-1 is designated an ORF whose function remains uncertain. This CDR3 is built from 15 residues. J lost 5 bases, V lost 7 bases, and 11 bases had no gene match. Here the CDR3 DNA reads TGCGCCAGCACCCCTCGGGGACAGCAACATCAGCCCCAGCATTTT. Encoded protein: CASTPRGQQHQPQHF.

This chain connects TRBV11-2 to TRBJ2-1; D possibly corresponds to TRBD1 (6 bases). CDR1 SGHAT and CDR2 FQNNGV come from the germline V gene. V lost 4 bases, J lost 9 bases, and 10 bases lay in between. The CDR3 has 12 amino acids. This chain's CDR3 is CASSSTGVEQFF. DNA for the CDR3: TGTGCCAGCAGCTCGACAGGCGTTGAGCAGTTCTTC.

The chain combines TRBV4-1 with TRBJ1-5, with TRBD1 matching 11 bases. The trim removed 3 bases at V and 7 bases at J, leaving 8 bases unmatched. This CDR3 has 16 amino acids. Germline CDR1 reads MGHRA; CDR2 reads YSYEKL. Written as DNA, the CDR3 is TGCGCCAGCAGCCACGATCCGGGACAGGGGGGGCAGCCCCAGCATTTT. It specifies CASSHDPGQGGQPQHF.

This clonotype was seen only a few times. V is TRBV4-2 and J is TRBJ2-1; the D gene is possibly TRBD2 (5 bases). Per the germline V gene, CDR1 is LGHNA and CDR2 is YNFKEQ. V lost 3 bases, J lost 5 bases, and 5 bases lay in between. The CDR3 spans 12 residues. Here the CDR3 DNA reads TGTGCCAGCAGCCAGAGGGACAATGAGCAGTTCTTC. Translation: CASSQRDNEQFF.

The chain recombines TRBV7-2 with TRBJ2-7, with D hard to call. The CDR3 sequence is 12 residues long. The germline V gene encodes CDR1 SGHTA and CDR2 FQGNSA. V lost 8 bases, J lost 6 bases, and 14 bases lay in between. The CDR3 is CASGTLELEQYF. The DNA of the CDR3 is TGTGCCAGCGGAACCCTAGAGCTCGAGCAGTACTTC.

This chain joins TRBV7-3 and TRBJ1-3, with 7 bases identical to TRBD1. The V segment lost 1 base and the J segment 7 bases; nucleotides outside the gene matches: 4. Germline V lookup: CDR1 SGHTA, CDR2 FQGTGA. This CDR3 has 14 amino acids. CDR3 in amino acids: CASSLRDSPNTIYF. CDR3 bases: TGTGCCAGCAGCTTAAGGGACAGCCCGAACACCATATATTTT.

J is TRBJ1-5 and V is TRBV4-1; no clear D gene. The CDR3 contains 15 residues. Trimming stripped 1 base from V and 0 bases from J, with 7 bases between. Per germline, CDR1 MGHRA and CDR2 YSYEKL. The CDR3 sequence: CASSQVSGSNQPQHF. For the CDR3, the DNA is TGCGCCAGCAGCCAAGTTTCGGGTAGCAATCAGCCCCAGCATTTT.

The rearrangement links TRBV12-3 or TRBV12-4 to TRBJ2-7; D may be TRBD1 (5 bases). The germline V and J ends were trimmed by 5 bases and 3 bases, with 17 bases remaining between them. This CDR3 region has 15 residues. This chain's CDR3 is CASSNGQRWDYEQYF. The CDR3 DNA follows: TGTGCCAGCAGTAACGGACAAAGATGGGACTACGAGCAGTACTTC.

The rearrangement uses TRBV2 and TRBJ2-2, with no clear D. From germline, CDR1 is SNHLY and CDR2 FYNNEI. V was cut by 4 bases and J by 1 base, with 4 bases left in between. The CDR3 runs 13 residues. CDR3 sequence reads: CASSGQNTGELFF. The CDR3 DNA follows: TGTGCCAGCAGTGGACAGAACACCGGGGAGCTGTTTTTT. The full variable domain, with the rest looked up from reference TRBV2 and TRBJ2-2, is EPEVTQTPSHQVTQMGQEVILRCVPISNHLYFYWYRQILGQKVEFLVSFYNNEISEKSEIFDDQFSVERPDGSNFTLKIRSTKLEDSAMYFCASSGQNTGELFFGEGSRLTVL.

The rearrangement links TRBV13 to TRBJ2-7; D is possibly TRBD1 or TRBD2 (5 bases each). This CDR3 spans 13 amino acids. The V end lost 9 bases, the J end lost 0 bases, and 12 bases lay between the germline ends. The germline V gene has CDR1 PRHDT and CDR2 FYEKMQ (reference sequence). The CDR3 sequence: CASNRDRSYEQYF. The DNA of the CDR3 is TGTGCCAGTAACCGGGACCGCTCCTACGAGCAGTACTTC.

The rearrangement links TRBV5-4 to TRBJ2-2; 7 bases align to TRBD2. The germline V gene has CDR1 SGHNT and CDR2 YYREEE (reference sequence). Trimming took 6 bases from V and 4 from J; bases not matched to a gene: 9. The CDR3 covers 15 residues. CDR3 nucleotides: TGTGCCAGCACCCAAGCGGAGCGGGGCACCGGGGAGCTGTTTTTT. This encodes CASTQAERGTGELFF.